The 4 T cell receptor beta chains in this list originate from one sample, sequenced in a study of T cell changes during pregnancy in multiple sclerosis. The protocol was immunoSEQ multiplex PCR, while the TCRdb copy is restricted to in-frame clones and leaves out a portion. This table holds over 60,000 clones, over 85% found once. This sample comprised peripheral blood, obtained in the first trimester of pregnancy. The receptors here all came from a female donor with multiple sclerosis, enrolled in a pregnancy study.

V usage is TRBV23-1 and J usage is TRBJ2-1; TRBD1 matches at 10 bases. TRBV23-1 is an ORF, with its function uncertain. CDR3 length equals 16 residues. V trimming: 5 bases; J trimming: 6 bases; junction bases outside the gene matches: 10. The CDR3, as DNA: TGCGCCAGCAGTGGGGAGGCGGGACAGGGGTTCAATGAGCAGTTCTTC. This sequence encodes CASSGEAGQGFNEQFF.

V gene TRBV7-3 combines with J gene TRBJ2-3, with 9 bases lining up with TRBD2. Losses at the gene ends were 2 bases for V and 4 bases for J; bases not matched to a gene: 4. Germline loops: CDR1 SGHTA, CDR2 FQGTGA. This CDR3 spans 15 amino acids. CDR3 sequence reads: CASSLGAGGPDTQYF. CDR3 sequence (DNA): TGTGCCAGCAGCTTAGGAGCGGGAGGCCCAGATACGCAGTATTTT.

This rearrangement joins TRBV6-1 to TRBJ1-1, with D tentatively TRBD1 (5 bases). The CDR3 consists of 13 residues. Looked up from germline, CDR1 is MNHNS and CDR2 is SASEGT. V was clipped by 7 bases and J by 1 base, with 10 bases between them. CDR3 residues: CASKRGGNTEAFF. CDR3 coding DNA: TGTGCCAGCAAACGGGGGGGGAACACTGAAGCTTTCTTT.

This chain connects TRBV19 to TRBJ2-2; D may be TRBD1 (5 bases). Germline CDR1 reads LNHDA; CDR2 reads SQIVND (reference sequence). The V gene lost 5 bases and the J gene lost 0 bases, with 22 bases spanning the gap. CDR3 length equals 19 residues. CDR3 region: CASSFRRPTGSPNTGELFF. CDR3 DNA: TGTGCCAGTAGTTTCCGGAGACCAACAGGATCACCGAACACCGGGGAGCTGTTTTTT.